The next 20 T cell receptor beta chains were all read from a single sample in a study of blood T cell repertoires in COVID-19. Sequenced by immunoSEQ multiplex PCR; TCRdb stores in-frame clones only, minus some. Among over 300,000 clones listed, 75% to 90% were seen once. The sequenced sample was PBMCs or T cells enriched from blood (not recorded which). The receptors stem from a man younger than 40 who had recovered from COVID-19.

This clone was found once. The chain links TRBV6-1 to TRBJ1-2; tentatively, D is TRBD1 (5 bases). The CDR3 is 12 amino acids. Trimming shortened V by 3 bases and J by 5 bases, and 7 bases separated the two germline ends. Germline V lookup: CDR1 MNHNS, CDR2 SASEGT. CDR3 nucleotides: TGTGCCAGCAGTGAGGGGCTATATGGCTACACCTTC. Its protein product is CASSEGLYGYTF.

V gene TRBV10-3 combines with J gene TRBJ1-2, with D possibly matching TRBD1 (5 bases). CDR3 length: 14 amino acids. The germline CDR1 and CDR2 sequences are ENHRY and SYGVKD. Trimming removed 2 bases at V and 6 bases at J, with 13 bases between. The CDR3 DNA is TGTGCCATCAGTGAGCCAGGGATAAGAAATGGCTACACCTTC. This translates into CAISEPGIRNGYTF.

The chain links TRBV6-5 to TRBJ1-1; TRBD1 might be the D (5 bases). Germline assignment: CDR1 MNHEY and CDR2 SVGAGI. Between the trimmed V and J ends, which lost 8 bases and 3 bases, there was a span of 19 bases. The CDR3 has 15 residues. The CDR3 coding sequence is TGTGCCAGCTCTTTTCCATCAGGGCACCACACTGAAGCTTTCTTT. Amino acids: CASSFPSGHHTEAFF.

J is TRBJ2-3 and V is TRBV11-3, with TRBD2 as a possible D gene (6 bases). Germline CDR1 SGHNT, CDR2 YENEEA. Trimming shortened V by 4 bases and J by 4 bases, and 15 bases separated the two germline ends. CDR3 length: 15 amino acids. The CDR3 sequence: CASSSVGGYSDTQYF. The CDR3 DNA is TGTGCCAGCAGCTCAGTCGGGGGTTACTCAGATACGCAGTATTTT.

V usage is TRBV5-6 and J usage is TRBJ2-6; no definite D call. Trimming took off 2 bases at V and 0 bases at J, with 6 bases between the two ends. The germline CDR1 and CDR2 sequences are SGHDT and YYEEEE. This CDR3 has 15 amino acids. The CDR3 sequence: CASSFIYSGANVLTF. The DNA for the CDR3 is TGTGCCAGCAGCTTTATTTACTCTGGGGCCAACGTCCTGACTTTC. The entire variable domain, with the rest obtained from reference TRBV5-6 and TRBJ2-6, is as follows: DAGVTQSPTHLIKTRGQQVTLRCSPKSGHDTVSWYQQALGQGPQFIFQYYEEEERQRGNFPDRFSGHQFPNYSSELNVNALLLGDSALYLCASSFIYSGANVLTFGAGSRLTVL.

CDR3 sequence reads: CASSPLYEQFF. The CDR3 DNA reads as TGTGCCAGCAGTCCCCTCTATGAGCAGTTCTTC. This chain uses TRBV2 with TRBJ2-1; D remains unclear. Germline loops: CDR1 SNHLY, CDR2 FYNNEI. The CDR3 totals 11 residues. Trimming removed 5 bases from V and 8 bases from J, with 7 bases in between.

This chain uses TRBV19 with TRBJ2-3; D is ambiguous. This CDR3 comprises 13 residues. Germline lookup yields CDR1 LNHDA and CDR2 SQIVND (reference sequence). The V gene lost 10 bases and the J gene lost 0 bases, with 11 bases spanning the gap. The CDR3 DNA reads as TGTGCCACCGGCATGACTAGCACAGATACGCAGTATTTT. Its translation: CATGMTSTDTQYF. The full variable domain, completed using reference TRBV19 and TRBJ2-3, is DGGITQSPKYLFRKEGQNVTLSCEQNLNHDAMYWYRQDPGQGLRLIYYSQIVNDFQKGDIAEGYSVSREKKESFPLTVTSAQKNPTAFYLCATGMTSTDTQYFGPGTRLTVL.

The table lists this clone with many counts. The chain recombines TRBV11-2 with TRBJ1-6; 8 positions match TRBD1. Germline V CDR1 and CDR2: SGHAT, FQNNGV. V lost 0 bases to trimming and J lost 8 bases; unmatched junction nucleotides: 3. The CDR3 covers 15 residues. The CDR3 coding sequence is TGTGCCAGCAGCTTAGAGACAGGGGAACATTCACCCCTCCACTTT. It yields the protein CASSLETGEHSPLHF.

The chain recombines TRBV7-8 with TRBJ2-7, with a weak D call TRBD2 (6 bases). V lost 1 base to trimming and J lost 0 bases, with 13 bases between them. Germline V gene sequence: CDR1 SGHVS, CDR2 FQNEAQ. CDR3 length: 16 amino acids. The CDR3 region has the DNA TGTGCCAGCAGCTTAGGTCCCTACGGGAGCTCCTACGAGCAGTACTTC. Protein sequence: CASSLGPYGSSYEQYF.

This clone has just one count. The chain has TRBV3-1 (or the pseudogene TRBV3-2) and TRBJ1-1; no definite D call. Germline CDR1 reads LGHDT; CDR2 reads YNNKEL (reference sequence). V lost 2 bases and J lost 5, with 6 bases in between. The CDR3 is made up of 12 amino acids. CDR3: CASSQIRTEAFF. CDR3 in DNA: TGTGCCAGCAGCCAAATCAGAACTGAAGCTTTCTTT.

This clone was recorded once. The chain combines TRBV5-6 with TRBJ1-1; D might be TRBD1 (6 bases). The germline gives CDR1 SGHDT, CDR2 YYEEEE. The V gene lost 4 bases and the J gene lost 2 bases, with 18 bases spanning the gap. The CDR3 has 16 residues. CDR3 DNA: TGTGCCAGCAGCCTAAGCCGGGGACATTTAAACACTGAAGCTTTCTTT. Translating it yields CASSLSRGHLNTEAFF.

The chain carries TRBV6-2 or TRBV6-3 and TRBJ1-4; D may be TRBD1 (5 bases). Germline values: CDR1 MNHEY, CDR2 SVGEGT. V dropped 6 bases and J dropped 3 bases, with 14 bases sitting between them. This CDR3 is built from 15 residues. The CDR3 loop reads CASSSGRRANEKLFF. The CDR3 DNA reads TGTGCCAGCAGCTCAGGGAGGCGGGCTAATGAAAAACTGTTTTTT.

The J gene is TRBJ1-6, the V gene TRBV19; 12 bases align to TRBD1. CDR1 and CDR2 from the germline V gene are LNHDA and SQIVND (reference sequence). The V segment lost 5 bases and the J segment 5 bases; nucleotides outside the gene matches: 7. This CDR3 contains 17 residues. The CDR3 DNA sequence: TGTGCCAGTAGTCCCCGGGACAGGGGGCAAGATAATTCACCCCTCCACTTT. This gives the protein CASSPRDRGQDNSPLHF.

The J gene is TRBJ1-4, the V gene TRBV6-2 or TRBV6-3; D uncertain. This CDR3 spans 13 amino acids. Germline V gene sequence: CDR1 MNHEY, CDR2 SVGEGT. Trimming cost V 4 bases and J 12 bases, with 15 bases left between them. The CDR3 nucleotides read TGTGCCAGCAGTTGGGAGGCCCGGGATCAACTGTTTTTT. It yields the protein CASSWEARDQLFF.

V usage is TRBV30 and J usage is TRBJ2-7; D is uncertain. From germline, CDR1 is GTSNPN and CDR2 SVGIG (reference sequence). The CDR3 has 11 amino acids. V was pared by 0 bases and J by 6 bases, with 6 bases between. The CDR3 sequence: CAWSVGSEQYF. As DNA, the CDR3 is TGTGCCTGGAGTGTCGGTAGCGAGCAGTACTTC.

V usage is TRBV5-1 and J usage is TRBJ2-7; 8 positions agree with TRBD1. With V trimmed by 5 bases and J by 2 bases, 12 bases remained unmatched. In germline, CDR1 is SGHRS, CDR2 YFSETQ. This CDR3 is 16 amino acids long. CDR3 protein: CASSLLGTGPTYEQYF. The CDR3 region has the DNA TGCGCCAGCAGTCTTCTTGGGACAGGACCGACCTACGAGCAGTACTTC.

This chain uses TRBV5-1 with TRBJ1-2; no reliable D call. The V end was cut by 0 bases, the J end by 5 bases, with 11 bases between. The CDR3 is 14 amino acids. Germline loops: CDR1 SGHRS, CDR2 YFSETQ. For the CDR3, the DNA is TGCGCCAGCAGCTTGGTTGCAGAAACGTATGGCTACACCTTC. Amino acids: CASSLVAETYGYTF. Variable domain in full (rest from reference TRBV5-1 and TRBJ1-2): KAGVTQTPRYLIKTRGQQVTLSCSPISGHRSVSWYQQTPGQGLQFLFEYFSETQRNKGNFPGRFSGRQFSNSRSEMNVSTLELGDSALYLCASSLVAETYGYTFGSGTRLTVV.

This chain links TRBV12-3 or TRBV12-4 with TRBJ1-2; D not certain. V dropped 5 bases and J dropped 4 bases, with 8 bases sitting between them. This CDR3 has 12 amino acids. The CDR3 bases are TGTGCCAGCAGTACCCCCGGCTATGGCTACACCTTC. Encoded protein: CASSTPGYGYTF.

This clone was seen only a few times. The V call is TRBV6-4, the J call TRBJ2-3; 12 positions agree with TRBD2. This CDR3 has 16 residues. Germline CDR1 is MRHNA and CDR2 is SNTAGT. With V trimmed by 6 bases and J by 1 base, 5 bases remained unmatched. The CDR3 DNA is TGTGCCAGCAGCTCTAGCGGGGGGGCTGGCACAGATACGCAGTATTTT. Amino acid sequence: CASSSSGGAGTDTQYF.

The gene calls are TRBV6-5 and TRBJ2-2; a possible D gene is TRBD1 (6 bases). The CDR3 extends over 15 amino acids. V was clipped by 5 bases and J by 6 bases, with 16 bases between them. Germline CDR1 is MNHEY and CDR2 is SVGAGI. The CDR3 protein is CASSPRQVVAGELFF. Here the CDR3 DNA reads TGTGCCAGCAGTCCTAGACAGGTTGTAGCCGGGGAGCTGTTTTTT.